Listed below are T cell receptor beta chains from one sample, sequenced in a study of control samples from healthy donors and cancer patients. Sequenced by immunoSEQ multiplex PCR; TCRdb stores in-frame clones only, minus some. Of 15,000 to 20,000 clones in the sample, 88% were seen once. Sequenced: PBMCs. The source of these receptors is a woman aged 60-75 years with head and neck cancer. CDR3s leave out the opening cysteine and the closing phenylalanine or tryptophan. Only part of the rows carry a size: once, few, many, or a class if the clone is expanded.

CDR3 protein: ASAPPGGSYEQY
V gene: TRBV18
J gene: TRBJ2-7
CDR3 length: 12
clone size: .

CDR3 protein: ASSPGQNTEAF
V gene: TRBV18
J gene: TRBJ1-1
CDR3 length: 11
clone size: few

CDR3 protein: AWSATEYQPQH
V gene: TRBV30
J gene: TRBJ1-5
CDR3 length: 11
clone size: .

CDR3 protein: ASSRTPTEEWRGYTEAF
V gene: TRBV7-9
J gene: TRBJ1-1
CDR3 length: 17
clone size: .

CDR3 protein: ATNKGTGYNEQF
V gene: TRBV19
J gene: TRBJ2-1
CDR3 length: 12
clone size: .

CDR3 protein: ASNLGSKDTEAF
V gene: TRBV5-1
J gene: TRBJ1-1
CDR3 length: 12
clone size: .

CDR3 protein: ASNNQGPGNQPQH
V gene: TRBV19
J gene: TRBJ1-5
CDR3 length: 13
clone size: .

CDR3 protein: ASSYSGLTNEKLF
V gene: TRBV6-2/TRBV6-3
J gene: TRBJ1-4
CDR3 length: 13
clone size: .

CDR3 protein: ASSQGSARAYTEAF
V gene: TRBV3-1/TRBV3-2
J gene: TRBJ1-1
CDR3 length: 14
clone size: .

CDR3 protein: ASSPREFYEQY
V gene: TRBV7-9
J gene: TRBJ2-7
CDR3 length: 11
clone size: .